The clone carrying this T cell receptor beta chain was seen just once. This entry comes from a study of blood T cell repertoires in COVID-19. Study information: Whether acute or convalescent, the COVID-19 samples came from the United States, Italy and Spain. T cells, B-cell-depleted T cells, or PBMCs supplied cDNA or gDNA.

In germline, CDR1 is SQVTM, CDR2 ANQGSEA. The length of the CDR3 is 17 residues. V was pared by 4 bases and J by 2 bases, with 22 bases between. Clones were sequenced by immunoSEQ multiplex PCR, and TCRdb holds only the in-frame ones, with some missing. The sample records some 46,000 clones, over 70% being singletons. The clonotype comes from a man aged 45-65 years with acute or convalescent COVID-19. Material for sequencing was peripheral blood. This chain uses TRBV29-1 with TRBJ2-3; D possibly corresponds to TRBD2 (7 bases). The CDR3 DNA is TGCAGCGTTGCGGGACATTATCTTGCGGGGGACACAGATACGCAGTATTTT. Protein: CSVAGHYLAGDTDTQYF.